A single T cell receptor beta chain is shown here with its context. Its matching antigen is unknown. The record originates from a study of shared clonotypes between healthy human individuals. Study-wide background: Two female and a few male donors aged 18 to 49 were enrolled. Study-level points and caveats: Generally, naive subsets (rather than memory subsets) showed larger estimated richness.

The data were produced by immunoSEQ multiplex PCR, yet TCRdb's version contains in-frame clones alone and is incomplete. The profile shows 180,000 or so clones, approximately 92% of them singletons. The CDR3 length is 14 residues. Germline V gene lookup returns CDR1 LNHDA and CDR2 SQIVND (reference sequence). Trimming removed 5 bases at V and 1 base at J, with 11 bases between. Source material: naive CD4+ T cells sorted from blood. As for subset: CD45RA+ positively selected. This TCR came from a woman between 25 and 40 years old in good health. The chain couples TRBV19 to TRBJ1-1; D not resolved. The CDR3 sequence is CASSLGQWNTEAFF. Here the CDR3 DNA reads TGTGCCAGTAGTCTGGGCCAATGGAACACTGAAGCTTTCTTT.